This T cell receptor beta chain was recorded in a study of blood T cell repertoires in COVID-19 (dated by TCRdb to 2019 to 2021). Study-level background: Samples covering the acute and convalescent phases of COVID-19 were provided by collaborators in the United States, Italy and Spain. A de-identified subject ID, COVID-19 status, age in years and sex were almost always included in the sample metadata. The material from the prospective study consisted of cDNA or gDNA derived from T cells, B-cell-depleted T cells, or PBMCs. Samples came from the ongoing ImmuneRACE study (first 160 participants) plus 1,254 subjects from 6 global collaborators. HLA class I and class II types, where available, came from metadata supplied by the sample provider rather than from assay-based typing. The dataset comprised deeply sampled blood TCRbeta repertoires from subjects exposed to, actively infected with, or recovered from COVID-19. The repertoires were made available in a free public database intended to serve as a resource for research on the immune response to SARS-CoV-2.

TCRbeta CDR3 regions were amplified from genomic DNA by means of the immunoSEQ Assay, a bias-controlled multiplex PCR. Processing in the source paper ran as follows. Within the assay, amplification of reference gene primers was used to estimate how many nucleated cells each sample contained. To quantify the absolute abundance of each unique TCRbeta CDR3 rearrangement, sequence reads were collapsed and filtered. For each sample, productive Simpson clonality was calculated by taking the square root of Simpson's diversity index across productive rearrangements. Here the immuneACCESS table is served through TCRdb, limited to in-frame sequences with V and J called. Missing clones are a known gap in these copies; in checked studies unresolved V genes cover under half, and the rest lacks a known reason. The DNA gave D and trimming, while V, J and clone size come from that table. In this sample the table shows under 300,000 clones, about 90% of which occur a single time. The top ten hold around 2% of the sample.

Enrolling through a virtual design, the prospective study's participants ranged in age from roughly 18 to 95 years and lived across 24 United States geographic areas. In the prospective study, cohorts were assigned on the basis of participant-reported clinical history obtained from a screening survey and a study questionnaire. ImmuneRACE Cohort 3 recovered participants were defined by two consecutive negative NP/OP PCR tests, healthcare professional clearance, or symptom resolution. In the prospective study, mobile phlebotomists collected whole blood, serum and a nasopharyngeal or oropharyngeal swab from each participant. Additional blood draws and questionnaires over an approximately 2-month period could optionally be provided by prospective study participants. Before DNA extraction, blood samples from the prospective study were shipped at room temperature or frozen. Deletion took 1 base off V and 5 bases off J, with a span of 20 bases between the germline ends. The CDR3 has 17 amino acids, counting the end cysteine and phenylalanine. The entry retains the CDR3 DNA only, 51 bases that are in frame from base 1. From the germline V gene, CDR1 is SGHVS and CDR2 is FNYEAQ.

The paper's findings and limits, for the study overall: How much clinical and demographic metadata was included differed by source and by participant, and the metadata was provided uncurated.

Turning to this clone: The antigen it binds to is not known. Per-base qualities were not stored, and no clone one base away is much larger.

The rearrangement combines TRBV7-6 with TRBJ1-1, and possibly TRBD1, on 5 matching bases. The source is a woman aged 18-29 years who had recovered from COVID-19. The sample taken for sequencing was PBMCs or T cells enriched from blood (not recorded which). The CDR3 protein: CASSLDVRRGKGTEAFF. At the DNA level, the sequence is TGTGCCAGCAGCTTAGACGTAAGAAGGGGAAAGGGGACTGAAGCTTTCTTT.